This T cell receptor (beta chain) was documented in a study of CD8 T cells in ankylosing spondylitis. Regarding the study as a whole: Within peripheral blood, clones linked to disease were CD8+ and relatively rare. Reportedly, significant enrichment of disease-linked clones occurred in matched ankylosing spondylitis synovial fluid.

This CDR3 is built from 14 residues. V shed 3 bases and J shed 5 bases, with 13 bases lying between them. From germline, CDR1 is KGHSH and CDR2 LQKENI. This clonotype was counted between two and nine times. Its antigen is unidentified. Libraries of TCR beta came from quantitative 5'-RACE with molecular barcodes. TCRdb ran MiXCR on the 5' RACE reads and lists one entry per CDR3 protein. In the table there are approximately 260,000 distinct CDR3 sequences, 8.6% of which are singletons. The chain recombines TRBV18 with TRBJ2-5, with a weak D call TRBD2 (6 bases). The origin of this receptor is a male donor with ankylosing spondylitis or in good health (not recorded which). Material: blood, either unsorted or a sorted T cell fraction (not recorded which). The CDR3 DNA follows: TGTGCCAGCTCACCTGCGGGGCGGGCGGAGACCCAGTACTTC. It yields the protein CASSPAGRAETQYF.